The clone carrying this TCR beta chain was recorded at least ten times. The antigen remains unidentified. The data belong to a study of T cell repertoires in cytomegalovirus infection. Overall study context: TCR beta signatures that were public indicated CMV infection and matching HLA type. Study results and limitations: Totalled public TCR beta family frequency picked out people who carried CMV plus the relevant HLA.

This CDR3 is built from 17 residues. The germline V gene has CDR1 SGHRS and CDR2 YFSETQ. V lost 4 bases, J lost 3 bases, and 15 bases stayed unmatched. A single record per CDR3 protein comes from TCRdb applying MiXCR to the reads. Of fewer than 85,000 distinct CDR3 sequences listed, more than 3% are singletons. The TCR was taken from a human donor in good health (CMV status not recorded). Some clones in this sample may be carry-over from other donors' samples. Specimen: PBMCs. The V call is TRBV5-1, the J call TRBJ1-2; 7 positions agree with TRBD1. CDR3: CASSPRGLQGLDYGYTF. The CDR3 DNA sequence: TGCGCCAGCAGCCCCAGGGGATTACAGGGGTTAGACTATGGCTACACCTTC.